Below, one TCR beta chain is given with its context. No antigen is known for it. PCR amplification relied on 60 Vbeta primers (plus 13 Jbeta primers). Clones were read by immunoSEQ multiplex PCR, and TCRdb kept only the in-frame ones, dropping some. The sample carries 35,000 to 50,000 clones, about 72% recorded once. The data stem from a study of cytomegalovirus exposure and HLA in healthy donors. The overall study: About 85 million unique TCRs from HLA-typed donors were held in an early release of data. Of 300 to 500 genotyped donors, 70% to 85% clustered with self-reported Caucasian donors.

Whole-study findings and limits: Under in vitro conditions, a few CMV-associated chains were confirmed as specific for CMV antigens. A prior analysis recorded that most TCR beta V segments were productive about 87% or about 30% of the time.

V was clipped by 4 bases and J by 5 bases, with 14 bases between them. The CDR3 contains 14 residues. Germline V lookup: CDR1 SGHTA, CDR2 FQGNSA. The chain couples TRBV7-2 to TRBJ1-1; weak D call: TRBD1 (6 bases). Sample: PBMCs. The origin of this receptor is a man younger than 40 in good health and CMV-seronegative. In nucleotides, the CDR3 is TGTGCCAGCAGCTCCACCGGGGGGCATACTGAAGCTTTCTTT. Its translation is CASSSTGGHTEAFF.